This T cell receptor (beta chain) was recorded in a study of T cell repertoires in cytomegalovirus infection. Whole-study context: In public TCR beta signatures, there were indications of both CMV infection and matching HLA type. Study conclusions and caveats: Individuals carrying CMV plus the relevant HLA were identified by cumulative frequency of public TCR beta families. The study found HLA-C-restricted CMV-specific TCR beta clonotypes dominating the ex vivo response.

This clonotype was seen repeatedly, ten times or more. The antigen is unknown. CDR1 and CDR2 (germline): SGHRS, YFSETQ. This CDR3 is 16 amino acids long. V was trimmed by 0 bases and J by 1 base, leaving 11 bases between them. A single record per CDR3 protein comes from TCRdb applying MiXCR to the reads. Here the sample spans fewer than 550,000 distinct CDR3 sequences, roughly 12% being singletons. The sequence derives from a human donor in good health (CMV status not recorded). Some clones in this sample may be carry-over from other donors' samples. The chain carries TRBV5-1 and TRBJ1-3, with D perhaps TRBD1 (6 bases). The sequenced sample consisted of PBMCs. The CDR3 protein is CASSLATQGSGNTIYF. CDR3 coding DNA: TGCGCCAGCAGCTTGGCTACGCAGGGGTCTGGAAACACCATATATTTT.